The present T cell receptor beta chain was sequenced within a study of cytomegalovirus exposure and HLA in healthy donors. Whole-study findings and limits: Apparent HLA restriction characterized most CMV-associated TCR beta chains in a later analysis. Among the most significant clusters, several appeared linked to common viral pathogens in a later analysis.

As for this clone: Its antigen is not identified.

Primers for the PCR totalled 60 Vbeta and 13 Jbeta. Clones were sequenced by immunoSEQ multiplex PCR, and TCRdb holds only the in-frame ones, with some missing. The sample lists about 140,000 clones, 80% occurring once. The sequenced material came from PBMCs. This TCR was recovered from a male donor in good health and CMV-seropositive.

The CDR3 sequence is CASSFGQANTEAFF. CDR3 bases: TGTGCCAGCAGCTTCGGACAGGCGAACACTGAAGCTTTCTTT. This chain uses TRBV7-2 with TRBJ1-1, with 7 nucleotides matching TRBD1. J was trimmed by 1 base and V by 3 bases; bases with no gene match: 2. The CDR3 length is 14 residues. Looked up from germline, CDR1 is SGHTA and CDR2 is FQGNSA.